The 14 T cell receptor beta chains in this list originate from one sample, sequenced in a study of cytomegalovirus exposure and HLA in healthy donors. The PCR had 60 Vbeta and 13 Jbeta primers. Profiled with immunoSEQ multiplex PCR; TCRdb holds only in-frame clones, not every one. Altogether 150,000 or so clones are present, around 82% being singletons, with the ten largest covering approximately 5.6%. Sample: PBMCs. Every receptor here comes from a middle-aged woman in good health and CMV-seropositive.

The V and J genes are TRBV29-1 and TRBJ2-7, with TRBD2 matching 13 bases. With V trimmed by 6 bases and J by 9 bases, 11 bases remained unmatched. Germline V gene sequence: CDR1 SQVTM, CDR2 ANQGSEA. The CDR3 totals 14 residues. The CDR3 bases are TGCAGCGTCGGACTAGCGGGAGACAACATCGGGCAGTACTTC. This sequence encodes CSVGLAGDNIGQYF.

The chain carries TRBV19 and TRBJ1-1; TRBD1 matches at 8 bases. V trimming: 7 bases; J trimming: 3 bases; junction bases outside the gene matches: 4. This CDR3 comprises 13 residues. CDR1 and CDR2 from the germline V gene are LNHDA and SQIVND (reference sequence). This chain's CDR3 is CASMTQGDTEAFF. CDR3 DNA: TGTGCCAGTATGACACAGGGGGACACTGAAGCTTTCTTT.

The rearrangement links TRBV29-1 to TRBJ1-1; tentatively, D is TRBD1 (5 bases). Trimming removed 7 bases from V and 1 base from J, with 10 bases in between. Germline V gene lookup returns CDR1 SQVTM and CDR2 ANQGSEA. This CDR3 has 12 amino acids. The CDR3 bases are TGCAGCGGTACTACAGGGAACACTGAAGCTTTCTTT. Amino acids: CSGTTGNTEAFF.

This chain joins TRBV6-1 and TRBJ2-6, with D maybe TRBD2 (5 bases). The V end lost 6 bases, the J end lost 12 bases, and 9 bases lay between the germline ends. Germline V CDR1 and CDR2: MNHNS, SASEGT. The CDR3 has 11 amino acids. CDR3 protein: CASSAAGVLTF. The CDR3 DNA reads as TGTGCCAGCAGCGCCGCGGGCGTCCTGACTTTC.

V usage is TRBV7-3 and J usage is TRBJ2-4; D gene unclear. V shed 2 bases and J shed 0 bases, with 8 bases lying between them. From germline, CDR1 is SGHTA and CDR2 FQGTGA. This CDR3 comprises 15 residues. CDR3: CASSLSGLAKNIQYF. The CDR3 coding sequence is TGTGCCAGCAGCTTATCGGGTTTAGCCAAAAACATTCAGTACTTC.

CDR3 region: CASSLTRVEKLFF. CDR3 nucleotides: TGTGCCAGCAGTTTAACCAGGGTTGAAAAACTGTTTTTT. This chain connects TRBV28 to TRBJ1-4; the D gene is possibly TRBD1 (5 bases). V was shortened by 2 bases and J by 7 bases, with 8 bases between the two germline ends. Germline V gives CDR1 MDHEN, CDR2 SYDVKM. This CDR3 is built from 13 residues.

The rearrangement links TRBV27 to TRBJ2-1; 7 bases line up with TRBD2. The CDR3 consists of 17 residues. CDR1 MNHEY and CDR2 SMNVEV come from the germline V gene (reference sequence). Losses at the gene ends were 6 bases for V and 1 base for J; bases not matched to a gene: 12. CDR3 loop: CASSRRRETRSYNEQFF. In DNA, the CDR3 is TGTGCCAGCAGCCGACGGCGGGAGACTCGGTCCTACAATGAGCAGTTCTTC.

The gene calls are TRBV28 and TRBJ1-4; D is unresolved. The CDR3 is 14 amino acids. V was pared by 6 bases and J by 5 bases, with 13 bases between. Germline CDR1 MDHEN, CDR2 SYDVKM. CDR3 sequence (DNA): TGTGCCAGCAGCCCCCGCGTCGGGAATGAAAAACTGTTTTTT. This codes for CASSPRVGNEKLFF.

The chain uses TRBV15 and TRBJ2-5; 7 nucleotides align to TRBD1. V shed 5 bases, J shed 3 bases, and the junction held 12 bases outside the gene matches. The CDR3 length is 16 residues. Germline CDR1 and CDR2: LNHNV and YYDKDF (reference sequence). The CDR3, as DNA: TGTGCCACCAGCTCCTATGTGAGGGACAGAAAAGAGACCCAGTACTTC. It is translated as CATSSYVRDRKETQYF.

The rearrangement uses TRBV4-2 and TRBJ2-3; TRBD2 agrees at 9 bases. The CDR3 has 17 amino acids. The trim removed 2 bases at V and 1 base at J, leaving 7 bases unmatched. From germline, CDR1 is LGHNA and CDR2 YNFKEQ. The CDR3 DNA is TGTGCCAGCAGCCAACCGTCAGCGGGAGGAGGCACAGATACGCAGTATTTT. Translated, it gives CASSQPSAGGGTDTQYF.

DNA for the CDR3: TGTGCCATTTTGAAAGCGGGAGGAAATGAGCAGTTCTTC. It codes for CAILKAGGNEQFF. V is TRBV10-3 and J is TRBJ2-1; TRBD2 agrees at 9 bases. Germline CDR1 and CDR2: ENHRY and SYGVKD. J lost 7 bases, V lost 9 bases, and 7 bases had no gene match. CDR3 size: 13 residues.

The chain links TRBV11-2 to TRBJ1-1, with 9 bases that match TRBD1. The CDR3 is 14 residues long. Germline assignment: CDR1 SGHAT and CDR2 FQNNGV. V lost 5 bases, J lost 11 bases, and 12 bases stayed unmatched. DNA of the CDR3: TGTGCCAGCAGCCAAGGGACAGGGAGGAATAAGGCTTTCTTT. It is translated as CASSQGTGRNKAFF.

The rearrangement links TRBV7-9 to TRBJ2-2, with 9 positions matching TRBD2. This CDR3 has 15 amino acids. The trim removed 5 bases at V and 5 bases at J, leaving 6 bases unmatched. CDR1 SEHNR and CDR2 FQNEAQ come from the germline V gene (reference sequence). In nucleotides, the CDR3 is TGTGCCAGCAGCGCTAGCGGGGCGCGGACCGGGGAGCTGTTTTTT. Amino acids: CASSASGARTGELFF.

This chain uses TRBV7-8 with TRBJ2-3; 7 bases agree with TRBD1. J gave up 9 bases and V 2 bases, and 2 bases lay outside the gene matches. The CDR3 has 12 amino acids. CDR1 is SGHVS, CDR2 FQNEAQ, per germline. In DNA, the CDR3 is TGTGCCAGCAGCTTAATGGGACAGACGCAGTATTTT. Translation gives CASSLMGQTQYF.